The 2 T cell receptor beta chains below were found in one sample sequenced in a study of blood T cell repertoires in COVID-19 (dated by TCRdb to the early 2020s). The library was made by the immunoSEQ multiplex PCR assay. TCRdb took over this immuneACCESS table, retaining in-frame rearrangements with V and J assigned. Such tables are incomplete; in checked studies, under half of the missing clones stem from an unresolved V gene, and the remainder is unexplained. The sample table shows about 240,000 clones, and about 80% are seen once. The leading ten clones occupy about 3.5% of the sample. Material for sequencing was peripheral blood. The source is a woman older than 75 with acute or convalescent COVID-19.

The chain carries TRBV19 and TRBJ1-3; 7 nucleotides line up with TRBD1. V lost 5 bases, J lost 4 bases, and 14 bases stayed unmatched. Germline loops: CDR1 LNHDA, CDR2 SQIVND (reference sequence). The CDR3 loop spans 17 amino acids. The CDR3 region has the DNA TGTGCCAGTAGTGTGACAGGGCCTTATACGATAGGAAACACCATATATTTT. It encodes CASSVTGPYTIGNTIYF.

J is TRBJ1-2 and V is TRBV5-1; 10 nucleotides align to TRBD1. V was pared by 2 bases and J by 5 bases, with 12 bases of the junction left unmatched. There are 17 residues in the CDR3. Looked up from germline, CDR1 is SGHRS and CDR2 is YFSETQ. In nucleotides, the CDR3 is TGCGCCAGCAGCTTCCGGACAGGGGGTACGGATATGTATGGCTACACCTTC. Translated, it gives CASSFRTGGTDMYGYTF. Complete variable domain (other parts from reference TRBV5-1 and TRBJ1-2): KAGVTQTPRYLIKTRGQQVTLSCSPISGHRSVSWYQQTPGQGLQFLFEYFSETQRNKGNFPGRFSGRQFSNSRSEMNVSTLELGDSALYLCASSFRTGGTDMYGYTFGSGTRLTVV.